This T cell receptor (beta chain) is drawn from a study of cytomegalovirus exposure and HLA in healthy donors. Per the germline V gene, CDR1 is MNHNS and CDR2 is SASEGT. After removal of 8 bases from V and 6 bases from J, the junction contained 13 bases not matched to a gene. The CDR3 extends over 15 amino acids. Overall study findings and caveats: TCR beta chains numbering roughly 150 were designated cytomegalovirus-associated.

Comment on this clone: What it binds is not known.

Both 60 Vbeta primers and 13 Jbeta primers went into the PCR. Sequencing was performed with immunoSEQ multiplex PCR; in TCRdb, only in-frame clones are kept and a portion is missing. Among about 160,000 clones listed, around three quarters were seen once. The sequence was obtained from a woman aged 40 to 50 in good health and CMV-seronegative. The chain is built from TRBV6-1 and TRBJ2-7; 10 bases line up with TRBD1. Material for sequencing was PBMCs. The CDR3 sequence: CASLERGTGVAEQYF. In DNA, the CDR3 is TGTGCCAGCCTCGAACGCGGGACAGGGGTGGCCGAGCAGTACTTC.